This T cell receptor beta chain derives from a study of T cell clones after liver transplantation. For the study at large: TCRbeta sequencing after a pre-transplant mixed lymphocyte reaction identified graft-donor-reactive clones, later tracked in post-transplant blood. General study points: A significant post-transplant drop in circulating graft-donor-reactive CD4 TCRbeta sequences occurred in most of the 8 subjects. Low donor cell numbers restricted donor-reactive repertoire measurement in two subjects.

About this clone itself: Its specificity is not known.

Clones were sequenced by immunoSEQ multiplex PCR, and TCRdb holds only the in-frame ones, with some missing. Here the sample spans around 43,000 clones, about 86% being singletons. Sorting of unstimulated PBMCs yielded separate CD3+CD4+ and CD3+CD8+ fractions. CDR1 and CDR2 (germline): SGHKS, YYEKEE (reference sequence). V gave up 2 bases and J gave up 2 bases, with 11 bases separating them. This CDR3 region has 14 residues. The chain combines TRBV5-5 with TRBJ2-7, with D maybe TRBD1 (6 bases). This clonotype originated in a human patient who received a liver transplant. The graft donor may be the source of some T cells. Here the sequenced sample was CD4+ T cells from blood, taken 24 months after liver transplant. The CDR3: CASSLQGWTYEQYF. DNA for the CDR3: TGTGCCAGCAGCTTACAGGGTTGGACCTACGAGCAGTACTTC.